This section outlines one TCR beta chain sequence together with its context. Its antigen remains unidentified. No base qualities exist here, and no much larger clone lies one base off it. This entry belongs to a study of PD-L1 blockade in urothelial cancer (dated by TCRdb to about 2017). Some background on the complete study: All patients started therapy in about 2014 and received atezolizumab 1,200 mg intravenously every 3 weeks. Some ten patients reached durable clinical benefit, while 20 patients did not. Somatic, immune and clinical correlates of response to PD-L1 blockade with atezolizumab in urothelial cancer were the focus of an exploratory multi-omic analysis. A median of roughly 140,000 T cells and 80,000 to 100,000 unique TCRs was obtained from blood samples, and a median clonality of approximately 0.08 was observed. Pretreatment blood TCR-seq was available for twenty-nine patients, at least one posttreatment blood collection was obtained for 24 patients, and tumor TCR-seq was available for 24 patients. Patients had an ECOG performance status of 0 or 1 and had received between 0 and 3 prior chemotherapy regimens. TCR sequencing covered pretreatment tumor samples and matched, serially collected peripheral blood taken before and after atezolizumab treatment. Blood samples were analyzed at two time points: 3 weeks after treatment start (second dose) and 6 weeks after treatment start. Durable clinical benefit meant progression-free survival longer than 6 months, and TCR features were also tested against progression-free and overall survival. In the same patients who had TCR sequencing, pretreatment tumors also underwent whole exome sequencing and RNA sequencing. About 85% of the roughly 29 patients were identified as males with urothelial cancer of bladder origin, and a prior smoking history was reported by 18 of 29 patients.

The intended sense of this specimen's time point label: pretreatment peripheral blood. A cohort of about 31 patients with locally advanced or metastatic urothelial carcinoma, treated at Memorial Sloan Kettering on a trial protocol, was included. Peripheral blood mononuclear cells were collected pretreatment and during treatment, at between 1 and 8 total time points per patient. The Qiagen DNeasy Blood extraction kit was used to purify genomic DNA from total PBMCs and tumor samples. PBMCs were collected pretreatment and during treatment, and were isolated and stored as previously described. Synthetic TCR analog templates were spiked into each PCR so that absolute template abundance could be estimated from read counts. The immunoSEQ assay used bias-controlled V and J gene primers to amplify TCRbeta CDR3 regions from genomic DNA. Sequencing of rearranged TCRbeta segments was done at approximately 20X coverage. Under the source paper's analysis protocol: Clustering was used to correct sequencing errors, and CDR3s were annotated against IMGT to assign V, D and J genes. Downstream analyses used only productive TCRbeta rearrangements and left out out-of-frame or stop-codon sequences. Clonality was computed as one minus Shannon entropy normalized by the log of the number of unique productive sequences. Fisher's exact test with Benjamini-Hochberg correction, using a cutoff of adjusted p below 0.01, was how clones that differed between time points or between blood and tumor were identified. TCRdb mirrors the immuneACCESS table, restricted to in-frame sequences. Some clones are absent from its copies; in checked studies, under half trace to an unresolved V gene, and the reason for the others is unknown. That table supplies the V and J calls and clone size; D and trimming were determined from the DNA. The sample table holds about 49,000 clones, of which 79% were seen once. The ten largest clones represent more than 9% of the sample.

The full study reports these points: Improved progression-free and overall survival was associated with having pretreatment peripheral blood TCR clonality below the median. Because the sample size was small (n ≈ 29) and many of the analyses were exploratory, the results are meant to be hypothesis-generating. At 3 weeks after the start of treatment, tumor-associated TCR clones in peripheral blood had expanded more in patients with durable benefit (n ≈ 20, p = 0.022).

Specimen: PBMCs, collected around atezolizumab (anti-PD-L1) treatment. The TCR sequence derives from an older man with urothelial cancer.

The DNA reads as follows: TGTGCCAGCAGAACAAGCGGGAGCGACGAGCAGTACTTC. The resulting protein is CASRTSGSDEQYF. This sequence uses TRBV6-1 and TRBJ2-7, and 8 bases in between align with TRBD2. From V the trimming removes 6 bases and from J it removes 5 bases, while the gene matches leave 6 bases of the junction unaccounted for. The CDR3, from cysteine to phenylalanine, totals 13 residues. The DNA shown is the 39-base CDR3, in frame from base 1. The germline V gene provides CDR1 MNHNS and CDR2 SASEGT.